The 22 T cell receptor beta chains listed next were all sequenced from one sample in a study of blood T cell repertoires in COVID-19. Only in-frame clones appear in the TCRdb table, and some are missing; sequencing was by immunoSEQ multiplex PCR. This table has some 150,000 clones, around nine tenths appearing once. Sequencing was performed on peripheral blood. The receptors were sampled from a human donor in a cohort sampled during active COVID-19.

This clone has only one observation. V gene TRBV12-3 or TRBV12-4 combines with J gene TRBJ1-2; D unclear. This CDR3 comprises 13 residues. With 10 bases removed from V and 0 bases from J, the gap between germline ends came to 12 bases. CDR3 nucleotides: TGTGCCACCCGGGGAGCGACTAACTATGGCTACACCTTC. This codes for CATRGATNYGYTF.

The chain employs TRBV15 and TRBJ1-1; 8 bases align to TRBD1. In germline, CDR1 is LNHNV, CDR2 YYDKDF (reference sequence). V lost 3 bases and J lost 4; bases outside the gene matches: 7. This CDR3 spans 15 amino acids. CDR3 sequence reads: CATSSTTGGGTEAFF. DNA for the CDR3: TGTGCCACCAGCAGTACAACAGGGGGAGGCACTGAAGCTTTCTTT.

With regard to this clone: Relative to the germline gene, one junction end is altered; a read error may explain this. The V gene is TRBV5-1, the J gene TRBJ1-6; tentative D call: TRBD1 (6 bases). CDR1 SGHRS and CDR2 YFSETQ come from the germline V gene. This CDR3 spans 15 amino acids. The CDR3 loop is CARSSGGADNSPLHF. The CDR3, as DNA: TGCGCCCGCAGCTCGGGGGGGGCGGATAATTCACCCCTCCACTTT.

The V call is TRBV7-2, the J call TRBJ2-7, with TRBD2 as a possible D gene (5 bases). This CDR3 is 14 amino acids long. The germline V gene encodes CDR1 SGHTA and CDR2 FQGNSA. V gave up 4 bases and J gave up 6 bases, with 16 bases separating them. The CDR3 bases are TGTGCCAGCAGCTCCTGGAGAGGAACTAGCGAGCAGTACTTC. As protein: CASSSWRGTSEQYF.

The chain is built from TRBV5-6 and TRBJ2-7; weak D call: TRBD2 (5 bases). The length of the CDR3 is 17 residues. CDR1 and CDR2 (germline): SGHDT, YYEEEE. Trimming removed 4 bases at V and 0 bases at J, with 20 bases between. Here the CDR3 DNA reads TGTGCCAGCAGCGAGAGGTTCGGCGGGCACAGCTCCTACGAGCAGTACTTC. Protein product: CASSERFGGHSSYEQYF.

The chain uses TRBV5-1 and TRBJ2-1; 7 bases match TRBD1. The CDR3 has 15 residues. V shed 0 bases and J 5 bases; nucleotides not matched to a gene: 5. Germline V gene lookup returns CDR1 SGHRS and CDR2 YFSETQ. This CDR3 reads CASSLEQGYDNEQFF. CDR3 nucleotide sequence: TGCGCCAGCAGCTTGGAACAGGGGTATGACAATGAGCAGTTCTTC.

The chain is built from TRBV6-6 and TRBJ2-7, with 12 bases identical to TRBD2. V lost 5 bases, J lost 2 bases, and 13 bases stayed unmatched. CDR1 is MNHNY and CDR2 is SVGAGI in the germline V gene (reference sequence). The CDR3 extends over 18 amino acids. The chain's CDR3 is CASSPGLAGAMITYEQYF. The CDR3 DNA reads TGTGCCAGCAGTCCGGGACTAGCGGGCGCTATGATAACCTACGAGCAGTACTTC.

The V gene is TRBV5-1, the J gene TRBJ1-2, with 9 nucleotides matching TRBD1. The CDR3 has 14 residues. J lost 6 bases, V lost 4 bases, and 7 bases had no gene match. In germline, CDR1 is SGHRS, CDR2 YFSETQ. CDR3 in amino acids: CASSGGQGLDGYTF. For the CDR3, the DNA is TGCGCCAGCAGCGGGGGACAGGGTCTGGATGGCTACACCTTC.

The V call is TRBV18, the J call TRBJ1-4; possibly TRBD1 for D (5 bases). Germline values: CDR1 KGHSH, CDR2 LQKENI. Deletions cut 4 bases from V and 5 bases from J, with 14 bases between. This CDR3 comprises 15 residues. CDR3 loop: CASSLPGLLNEKLFF. The CDR3 nucleotides are TGTGCCAGCTCACTGCCGGGACTTCTAAATGAAAAACTGTTTTTT.

This clone has more than one count but fewer than ten. CDR3 nucleotides: TGCGCCAGCAGCAAGTGGGTGGGCGCGGGTAATGAGCAGTTCTTC. Protein sequence: CASSKWVGAGNEQFF. The rearrangement links TRBV5-1 to TRBJ2-1, with a possible D match to TRBD2 (5 bases). Trimming shortened V by 4 bases and J by 7 bases, and 18 bases separated the two germline ends. CDR3 length equals 15 residues. Germline V CDR1 and CDR2: SGHRS, YFSETQ. The full variable domain, completed using reference TRBV5-1 and TRBJ2-1, is KAGVTQTPRYLIKTRGQQVTLSCSPISGHRSVSWYQQTPGQGLQFLFEYFSETQRNKGNFPGRFSGRQFSNSRSEMNVSTLELGDSALYLCASSKWVGAGNEQFFGPGTRLTVL.

The J gene is TRBJ1-4, the V gene TRBV3-1 (or the pseudogene TRBV3-2); no clear D gene. Germline loops: CDR1 LGHDT, CDR2 YNNKEL (reference sequence). The V end lost 11 bases, the J end lost 3 bases, and 7 bases lay between the germline ends. CDR3 length: 11 residues. The CDR3 bases are TGTGCCGTCCCCTCTAATGAAAAACTGTTTTTT. Protein: CAVPSNEKLFF.

This sequence joins TRBV19 and TRBJ2-3; 12 bases line up with TRBD1. CDR1 and CDR2 from the germline V gene are LNHDA and SQIVND (reference sequence). V shed 3 bases, J shed 5 bases, and the junction held 6 bases outside the gene matches. The CDR3 has 16 residues. The CDR3: CASSIPGQGAGDTQYF. The CDR3 DNA sequence: TGTGCCAGTAGTATTCCGGGACAGGGGGCTGGAGATACGCAGTATTTT.

The V and J genes are TRBV27 and TRBJ2-6; TRBD1 aligns across 7 bases. This CDR3 comprises 19 residues. The germline CDR1 and CDR2 sequences are MNHEY and SMNVEV (reference sequence). The V gene end was trimmed by 2 bases and the J gene end by 0 bases; junction bases not matched to a gene: 10. The CDR3: CASSLRSGTAASGANVLTF. CDR3 nucleotide sequence: TGTGCCAGCAGTTTACGATCCGGGACAGCCGCCTCTGGGGCCAACGTCCTGACTTTC.

Written as DNA, the CDR3 is TGCGCCAGCAGCTTAGGAGCGGGGGCCGGGGAGCTGTTTTTT. It is translated as CASSLGAGAGELFF. V usage is TRBV5-1 and J usage is TRBJ2-2, with 8 bases matching TRBD2. After removal of 2 bases from V and 6 bases from J, the junction contained 3 bases not matched to a gene. Germline CDR1 SGHRS, CDR2 YFSETQ. The CDR3 has 14 amino acids.

V gene TRBV7-3 combines with J gene TRBJ2-2; 10 positions match TRBD1. This CDR3 contains 15 residues. CDR1 is SGHTA and CDR2 is FQGTGA in the germline V gene. V lost 5 bases and J lost 6; bases outside the gene matches: 6. The CDR3 loop reads CASSLGTGEAGELFF. The CDR3 coding sequence is TGTGCCAGCAGCCTAGGGACAGGGGAGGCCGGGGAGCTGTTTTTT.

J is TRBJ2-2 and V is TRBV5-4; D perhaps matches TRBD2 (6 bases). The CDR3 totals 16 residues. The germline CDR1 and CDR2 sequences are SGHNT and YYREEE (reference sequence). Trimming left V 4 bases short and J 5 bases short, with 18 bases between. CDR3 loop: CASSRGLTDGTGELFF. The CDR3 DNA reads TGTGCCAGCAGCCGGGGACTCACGGACGGGACCGGGGAGCTGTTTTTT.

The chain links TRBV19 to TRBJ1-1, with D possibly matching TRBD1 (5 bases). Trimming left V 3 bases short and J 1 base short, with 15 bases between. The length of the CDR3 is 16 residues. Per germline, CDR1 LNHDA and CDR2 SQIVND (reference sequence). The CDR3 nucleotides read TGTGCCAGTAGTATGGGGAGGGGAATATCGAACACTGAAGCTTTCTTT. As protein: CASSMGRGISNTEAFF.

The chain recombines TRBV28 with TRBJ1-2, with D unclear. Trimming cost V 5 bases and J 2 bases, with 3 bases left between them. Germline loops: CDR1 MDHEN, CDR2 SYDVKM. The CDR3 has 11 residues. In DNA, the CDR3 is TGTGCCAGCAGTCAAAACTATGGCTACACCTTC. Protein sequence: CASSQNYGYTF.

The rearrangement uses TRBV5-1 and TRBJ1-2, with 7 bases fitting TRBD1. This CDR3 has 14 amino acids. Trimming removed 0 bases from V and 4 bases from J; junction bases left unmatched: 3. The germline V gene has CDR1 SGHRS and CDR2 YFSETQ. This CDR3 is CASSLERGPYGYTF. CDR3 DNA sequence: TGCGCCAGCAGCTTGGAAAGGGGGCCCTATGGCTACACCTTC.

V usage is TRBV6-5 and J usage is TRBJ2-7; TRBD1 agrees at 7 bases. Germline CDR1 MNHEY, CDR2 SVGAGI. With 5 bases clipped from V and 5 bases from J, the junction kept 12 bases outside the gene matches. This CDR3 has 15 amino acids. CDR3 sequence (DNA): TGTGCCAGCAGTCCCCTCGGCGACAGGGCCCACGAGCAGTACTTC. Translating gives CASSPLGDRAHEQYF.

This clone has a single count. CDR3 loop: CASSLLAGTYNEQFF. As DNA, the CDR3 is TGTGCCAGCAGTCTTCTAGCGGGGACATACAATGAGCAGTTCTTC. The chain joins TRBV6-2 or TRBV6-3 to TRBJ2-1; 9 nucleotides match TRBD2. Germline CDR1 is MNHEY and CDR2 is SVGEGT. The CDR3 totals 15 residues. The trim removed 5 bases at V and 4 bases at J, leaving 6 bases unmatched.

The chain employs TRBV6-2 or TRBV6-3 and TRBJ2-2; no clear D gene. Germline lookup yields CDR1 MNHEY and CDR2 SVGEGT. The CDR3 sequence is 14 residues long. V was pared by 4 bases and J by 5 bases, with 11 bases between. The CDR3 sequence is CASSWLDRTGELFF. The CDR3 DNA follows: TGTGCCAGCAGTTGGCTAGATAGGACCGGGGAGCTGTTTTTT.